A single sample gave rise to the 21 T cell receptor beta chains below, sequenced in a study of T cell repertoires in cytomegalovirus infection. Their antigens remain unidentified. TCRdb called the reads again in MiXCR, with one record for every CDR3 protein. The sample lists around 770,000 distinct CDR3 sequences, approximately 32% seen once, with about an eighth in the top ten. The sequencing used cultured CD8+ T cells from PBMCs, collected from culture after CMV antigen stimulation. These receptors were taken from a human donor in good health (CMV status not recorded). Some clones in this sample may be carry-over from other donors' samples.

This clonotype came up a few times. The chain uses TRBV7-8 and TRBJ2-7; perhaps TRBD1 as D (5 bases). CDR3 length: 14 residues. Trimming took off 5 bases at V and 1 base at J, with 12 bases between the two ends. CDR1 and CDR2 (germline): SGHVS, FQNEAQ. CDR3 nucleotide sequence: TGTGCCAGCAGCCCAGGGCAGATATCCTACGAGCAGTACGTC. It yields the protein CASSPGQISYEQYV.

The chain employs TRBV9 and TRBJ1-1; D might be TRBD1 (6 bases). V dropped 4 bases and J dropped 5 bases, with 18 bases sitting between them. Per germline, CDR1 SGDLS and CDR2 YYNGEE. The CDR3 runs 15 residues. The CDR3 DNA reads TGTGCCAGCAGCCTCTTAGAGGGGGGGGGGACTGAAGCTTTCTTT. This codes for CASSLLEGGGTEAFF.

There are a few counts of this clonotype. The J gene is TRBJ2-7, the V gene TRBV6-2 or TRBV6-3; tentative D call: TRBD2 (5 bases). This CDR3 comprises 14 residues. V was trimmed by 6 bases and J by 3 bases, leaving 15 bases between them. Looked up from germline, CDR1 is MNHEY and CDR2 is SVGEGT. The CDR3 reads CASSPVEGVYEQYV. CDR3 coding DNA: TGTGCCAGCAGCCCGGTCGAGGGAGTCTACGAGCAGTACGTC.

This clonotype was observed a handful of times. CDR3 DNA: TGTGCCAGCAGTTATGATAGCGGGGGTCCCCACTACGAGCAGTACTTC. This codes for CASSYDSGGPHYEQYF. The V call is TRBV7-9, the J call TRBJ2-7; TRBD2 matches at 9 bases. The germline V gene encodes CDR1 SEHNR and CDR2 FQNEAQ (reference sequence). V dropped 6 bases and J dropped 3; count of bases not matched to a gene: 12. This CDR3 is built from 16 residues.

This chain joins TRBV15 and TRBJ2-3, with TRBD2 matching over 9 bases. The germline CDR1 and CDR2 sequences are LNHNV and YYDKDF (reference sequence). This CDR3 has 18 residues. V shed 0 bases, J shed 5 bases, and the junction held 12 bases outside the gene matches. The chain's CDR3 is CATSRDILGAGGLDTQYF. The DNA for the CDR3 is TGTGCCACCAGCAGAGATATACTGGGGGCGGGGGGGTTAGATACGCAGTATTTT.

The chain links TRBV12-3 or TRBV12-4 to TRBJ1-2, with D perhaps matching TRBD1 (6 bases). This CDR3 region has 15 residues. V lost 5 bases and J lost 4, with 17 bases in between. CDR3 residues: CASSERQAGGYGYTF. The DNA of the CDR3 is TGTGCCAGCAGTGAACGACAGGCCGGCGGCTATGGCTACACCTTC.

The V and J genes are TRBV5-8 and TRBJ1-5, with no clear D. Germline loops: CDR1 SGHTS, CDR2 YDEGEE. The CDR3 sequence is 13 residues long. V was trimmed by 4 bases and J by 5 bases, leaving 10 bases between them. In DNA form, the CDR3 reads TGTGCCAGCAGCCCGGACGGATATCAGCCCCAGCATTTT. Its translation: CASSPDGYQPQHF.

In this sample, this clonotype turned up many times. The gene calls are TRBV7-6 and TRBJ2-2, with D unresolved. The CDR3 is made up of 13 amino acids. Trimming shortened V by 3 bases and J by 3 bases, and 5 bases separated the two germline ends. The V gene's germline CDR1 is SGHVS and CDR2 FNYEAQ. The CDR3 DNA is TGTGCCAGCAGCTTCTACGACACCGGGGAGCTGTTTTTT. Its protein product is CASSFYDTGELFF.

This clonotype showed up just a few times. The rearrangement links TRBV10-3 to TRBJ2-7; 8 bases map to TRBD1. The CDR3 is 19 residues long. The germline gives CDR1 ENHRY, CDR2 SYGVKD. Unmatched junction bases numbered 21, after V lost 6 bases and J lost 2 bases. CDR3 nucleotide sequence: TGTGCCATCAGGGCGGGCCCCGGGGAACAGGGGGTTGTCCCCTACGAGCAGTACTTC. It yields the protein CAIRAGPGEQGVVPYEQYF.

The chain recombines TRBV27 with TRBJ1-2; D gene unclear. Germline CDR1 and CDR2: MNHEY and SMNVEV (reference sequence). The V end lost 5 bases, the J end lost 4 bases, and 17 bases lay between the germline ends. The CDR3 length is 15 residues. CDR3 bases: TGTGCCAGCAGTCCCCTTCCCCACCTACCCTATGGCTACACCTTC. This codes for CASSPLPHLPYGYTF.

This clonotype has just a few counts. The chain combines TRBV20-1 with TRBJ1-6, with 7 bases aligning to TRBD1. Germline trimming cut 0 bases from V and 9 bases from J; bases unmatched to any gene: 11. CDR1 and CDR2 (germline): DFQATT, SNEGSKA (reference sequence). The CDR3 is made up of 16 amino acids. Here the CDR3 DNA reads TGCAGTGCTAGAGACCGGGACAGCGTTCGGGGTTCACCCCTCCACTTT. It encodes CSARDRDSVRGSPLHF.

The chain is built from TRBV29-1 and TRBJ2-3; the match to TRBD1 covers 7 bases. The length of the CDR3 is 14 residues. The trim removed 7 bases at V and 2 bases at J, leaving 9 bases unmatched. Looked up from germline, CDR1 is SQVTM and CDR2 is ANQGSEA. The CDR3 spells CSAPGQQVTDTQYF. CDR3 sequence (DNA): TGCAGCGCTCCGGGACAGCAAGTCACAGATACGCAGTATTTT.

The chain joins TRBV27 to TRBJ1-1; the D gene is possibly TRBD1 (6 bases). V lost 3 bases and J 5 bases, leaving 16 bases between the germline ends. Germline V lookup: CDR1 MNHEY, CDR2 SMNVEV (reference sequence). The CDR3 totals 15 residues. CDR3 region: CASSFRYRDGTEAFF. The CDR3 DNA follows: TGTGCCAGCAGTTTCCGCTACAGGGACGGTACTGAAGCTTTCTTT.

This clonotype has a handful of counts. The genes are TRBV6-5 and TRBJ1-2, with TRBD1 as a possible D gene (6 bases). The CDR3 consists of 16 residues. The ends were cut back, 0 bases at V and 4 bases at J, with 15 bases in the middle. Germline assignment: CDR1 MNHEY and CDR2 SVGAGI. CDR3 DNA sequence: TGTGCCAGCAGTTACTCTGTGGCAGGGGATCTCTATGGCTACACCTTC. Translation gives CASSYSVAGDLYGYTF.

The chain employs TRBV5-1 and TRBJ2-1; 7 bases map to TRBD1. The CDR3 spans 15 residues. Per the germline V gene, CDR1 is SGHRS and CDR2 is YFSETQ. With 0 bases clipped from V and 8 bases from J, the junction kept 8 bases outside the gene matches. CDR3 residues: CASSLEGALGDEQFF. For the CDR3, the DNA is TGCGCCAGCAGCTTGGAGGGGGCGCTGGGGGATGAGCAGTTCTTC.

The rearrangement uses TRBV25-1 and TRBJ1-4; D is unclear. Trimming removed 8 bases from V and 8 bases from J, with 15 bases in between. This CDR3 is 13 amino acids long. Per germline, CDR1 MGHDK and CDR2 SYGVNS. The DNA of the CDR3 is TGTGCCAGCGGGCCCTCGGGTTGGGAAAAACTGTTTTTT. Encoded protein: CASGPSGWEKLFF.

In this sample, this clonotype turned up a few times. This sequence joins TRBV29-1 and TRBJ1-1; D perhaps matches TRBD1 (6 bases). The germline V gene encodes CDR1 SQVTM and CDR2 ANQGSEA. V was pared by 7 bases and J by 7 bases, with 13 bases between. The CDR3 covers 11 residues. The CDR3 loop is CSAEGGFEAFF. The DNA of the CDR3 is TGCAGCGCCGAAGGGGGATTTGAAGCTTTCTTT.

The table lists this clonotype with a few counts. V gene TRBV6-1 combines with J gene TRBJ1-4; 9 bases align to TRBD1. The germline gives CDR1 MNHNS, CDR2 SASEGT. Losses at the gene ends were 6 bases for V and 4 bases for J; bases not matched to a gene: 12. The CDR3 is 17 amino acids. The CDR3 bases are TGTGCCAGCAGACCCCCGGGACAGGGCCGATATAATGAAAAACTGTTTTTT. Translation gives CASRPPGQGRYNEKLFF.

Many counts were recorded for this clonotype. The CDR3 loop is CASSFSTSRTGGNDSNQPQHF. The CDR3 region has the DNA TGTGCCAGCAGTTTTTCCACCTCCAGAACAGGGGGGAATGATAGCAATCAGCCCCAGCATTTT. The chain carries TRBV12-3 or TRBV12-4 and TRBJ1-5; 8 nucleotides line up with TRBD1. The CDR3 extends over 21 amino acids. With V trimmed by 3 bases and J by 0 bases, 19 bases remained unmatched.

The chain has TRBV27 and TRBJ1-2, with D perhaps matching TRBD1 (6 bases). The CDR3 consists of 14 residues. Trimming stripped 6 bases from V and 2 bases from J, with 13 bases between. The V gene's germline CDR1 is MNHEY and CDR2 SMNVEV (reference sequence). Here the CDR3 DNA reads TGTGCCAGCAGGGGGGGCGCGGACAACTATGGCTACACCTTC. It codes for CASRGGADNYGYTF.

This clonotype occurred a few times. V and J are TRBV27 and TRBJ1-6, with D perhaps TRBD1 (5 bases). Deletions cut 0 bases from V and 7 bases from J, with 13 bases between. From germline, CDR1 is MNHEY and CDR2 SMNVEV (reference sequence). CDR3 size: 16 residues. Here the CDR3 reads CASSLSGPSANSPLHF. The CDR3 region has the DNA TGTGCCAGCAGTTTATCGGGGCCCTCGGCGAATTCACCCCTCCACTTT.